Listed below are T cell receptor beta chains from one sample, sequenced in a study of technical replicates of blood from several donors. Profiling relied on immunoSEQ multiplex PCR, and the TCRdb table lists in-frame clones only, not all of them. The sample carries roughly 68,000 clones, more than 85% recorded once. The specimen was PBMCs. The receptor set was obtained from a human donor in good health. Some clones in this sample may be carry-over from other donors' samples. The conserved cysteine and the conserved F or W are not part of the CDR3 here.

V gene,J gene,CDR3 protein
TRBV4-1,TRBJ1-3,ASSHGGYSGNTIY
TRBV7-3,TRBJ2-3,ASSLAGASTDTQY
TRBV4-2,TRBJ2-3,ASSQEEGLAGPSTDTQY
TRBV19,TRBJ1-4,ASAGTDEKLF
TRBV4-3,TRBJ2-3,ASSQEWTSGSPDTQY
TRBV7-2,TRBJ2-3,ASSPVPGQGSAQY
TRBV5-1,TRBJ1-1,ASSLGLRRDTEAF
TRBV4-1,TRBJ1-2,ASSQDSIRDRSYGYT
TRBV12-5,TRBJ1-5,ASGADNSNQPQH
TRBV7-8,TRBJ2-7,ASSLAPYRAYEQY
TRBV5-6,TRBJ2-7,ASSPNLGLDEQY
TRBV15,TRBJ1-1,ATSRVYTGIGGEAF
TRBV6-1,TRBJ2-5,ASSDIGGGTQY
TRBV7-6,TRBJ2-7,ASSPDRGHEQY
TRBV4-3,TRBJ2-7,ASSQDVSGAYEQY
TRBV2,TRBJ1-1,ASGFTLRGGTNTEAF
TRBV28,TRBJ1-2,ASSSGGDRGYT
TRBV7-9,TRBJ2-1,ASTPRQTTYNEQF
TRBV9,TRBJ2-1,ASSASGTSGEQF
TRBV9,TRBJ2-5,ASSVSIQETQY
TRBV7-2,TRBJ2-2,ASSLAGGVTGELF
TRBV5-4,TRBJ2-1,ASSLAWRGSYNEQF
TRBV2,TRBJ2-3,ASSEGRASDTQY
TRBV7-9,TRBJ1-4,ASSLPPGQGNEKLF
TRBV7-9,TRBJ2-7,ASSPWTGSSYEQY
TRBV5-1,TRBJ2-2,ASSSGQPTGELF
TRBV18,TRBJ2-7,ASSQGQGASYEQY
TRBV6-4,TRBJ2-3,ASKRTSGSPDTQY
TRBV5-1,TRBJ2-1,ASSPSGGYNEQF
TRBV27,TRBJ1-5,ASSSRSGNQPQH
TRBV9,TRBJ2-7,ASSSGGGPSYEQY